Listed below are T cell receptor beta chains from one sample, sequenced in a study of vaccination and CD4 T cells after COVID-19. Antigens for these TCRs are unknown. Each CDR3 protein is one row after TCRdb ran MiXCR on the PCR reads. Of roughly 20,000 distinct CDR3 sequences in the sample, less than 50% were seen once. The sequencing used CD4+ T cells from blood, cultured in vitro, collected after SARS-CoV-2 vaccination. These receptors all stem from a human donor who had recovered from COVID-19. The CDR3 runs from the conserved cysteine through the conserved F or W. D genes are given only for firm matches. Clone size is shown for a subset of rows, as once, few, many or a class of expanded clone.

TRBJ1-1,TRBV19,few,TRBD1,TGTGCCAGTAGTGAGCGACAGGGTGTGGGAGCTTTCTTT,CASSERQGVGAFF
TRBJ1-1,TRBV6-1,.,.,TGTGCCAGCAGTACCTGGGACCGCTTGAACACTGAAGCTTTCTTT,CASSTWDRLNTEAFF
TRBJ2-5,TRBV7-2,.,TRBD2,TGTGCCAGCAGCGCGAAACGGGGACTAGCGATCGAGACCCAGTACTTC,CASSAKRGLAIETQYF
TRBJ2-3,TRBV7-9,few,.,TGTGCCAGCAGCTTATCCAGGGGGGACACAGATACGCAGTATTTT,CASSLSRGDTDTQYF
TRBJ1-6,TRBV20-1,few,.,TGCAGTGCAACGACCGGGCCCTATAATTCACCCCTCCACTTT,CSATTGPYNSPLHF
TRBJ2-5,TRBV19,.,TRBD2,TGTGCCAGTAGTGCTAGCGGAGAAGCTATCCAAGAGACCCAGTACTTC,CASSASGEAIQETQYF
TRBJ2-1,TRBV20-1,.,TRBD2,TGCAGTGCGTCTCCTCTAGCGGTAAACTCCTACAATGAGCAGTTCTTC,CSASPLAVNSYNEQFF
TRBJ2-7,TRBV6-1,.,.,TGTGCCAGCAGTGAGGCCGGACAGCTCTACGAGCAGTACTTC,CASSEAGQLYEQYF
TRBJ1-1,TRBV7-9,.,.,TGTGCCAGCAGTTTACAAAGCCTGAGGACGGGGTCTCACACTGAAGCTTTCTTT,CASSLQSLRTGSHTEAFF
TRBJ2-7,TRBV10-1,few,.,TGCGCCAGCAGTGAAGTAGGTAGAGGCGAGCAGTACTTC,CASSEVGRGEQYF
TRBJ1-2,TRBV5-4,.,TRBD1,TGTGCCAGCGGCTTGCAGGGGGGGACCTATGGCTACACCTTC,CASGLQGGTYGYTF
TRBJ1-2,TRBV7-2,few,.,TGTGCCAGCAGCTTAGAGGGACGGAGAGATGTCGGCTACACCTTC,CASSLEGRRDVGYTF
TRBJ1-1,TRBV7-9,few,TRBD1,TGTGCCAGCAGCCTGCCGCACAGGGGCTGGCGAGGGAACACTGAAGCTTTCTTT,CASSLPHRGWRGNTEAFF
TRBJ1-6,TRBV2,.,.,TGTGCCAGCAGACAGGACAATTCACCCCTCCACTTT,CASRQDNSPLHF
TRBJ2-1,TRBV7-2,few,.,TGTGCCAGCAGCTTCGATGGGACTCGTTACAATGAGCAGTTCTTC,CASSFDGTRYNEQFF
TRBJ2-3,TRBV7-2,.,.,TGTGCCAGCAGCTTAGTTGGCGGGACCACAGATACGCAGTATTTT,CASSLVGGTTDTQYF
TRBJ2-7,TRBV7-8,.,.,TGTGCCAGCAGCCCACGGACCGTCTACGAGCAGTACTTC,CASSPRTVYEQYF
TRBJ1-4,TRBV15,few,TRBD1,TGTGCCACCAGCACACAGGGGGGCATTAATGAAAAACTGTTTTTT,CATSTQGGINEKLFF
TRBJ2-7,TRBV5-1,once,TRBD2,TGCGCCAGCAGCTTCACTAGCGGGGGTACCTACGAGCAGTACTTC,CASSFTSGGTYEQYF
TRBJ1-1,TRBV7-2,.,.,TGTGCCAGCAGCTTAGACGGGGGCGTTAGGAACACTGAAGCTTTCTTT,CASSLDGGVRNTEAFF
TRBJ2-1,TRBV7-3,.,.,TGTGCCAGCAGCTTAAATGGTGGGTCTTACAATGAGCAGTTCTTC,CASSLNGGSYNEQFF
TRBJ1-3,TRBV11-3,.,TRBD1,TGTGCCAGCAGCTGGGACAGCGACTCTGGAAACACCATATATTTT,CASSWDSDSGNTIYF
TRBJ1-2,TRBV7-2,.,.,TGTGCCAGCAGTTCCAGAACAGGGCACGGGGGCTACACCTTC,CASSSRTGHGGYTF
TRBJ2-1,TRBV7-2,few,.,TGTGCCAGCAGCTTAGCAGGGTACTCCTACAATGAGCAGTTCTTC,CASSLAGYSYNEQFF
TRBJ1-5,TRBV24-1,few,TRBD1,TGTGCCACCAGTGACAGGACAGGGTATCAGCCCCAGCATTTT,CATSDRTGYQPQHF
TRBJ2-1,TRBV29-1,few,.,TGCAGCGTCACCCCTACAGGGATAGTGGATGAGCAGTTCTTC,CSVTPTGIVDEQFF
TRBJ1-2,TRBV6-5,.,.,TGTGCCAGCAGTTACTGGGCAGACGAGCGGGGCTACACCTTC,CASSYWADERGYTF
TRBJ2-3,TRBV7-2,.,.,TGTGCCAGCAGCTTAAGTCAGGGCCAGTTTGCGGATACGCAGTATTTT,CASSLSQGQFADTQYF
TRBJ1-4,TRBV7-8,.,.,TGTGCCAGCAGCAAACAGGGTGAAAAACTGTTTTTT,CASSKQGEKLFF
TRBJ1-6,TRBV6-1,.,.,TGTGCCAGCATGAAGGAAGGAGCTTCACCCCTCCACTTT,CASMKEGASPLHF
TRBJ1-2,TRBV19,few,.,TGTGCCAGTAGTATAGAGGTCGAGGCTAACTATGGCTACACCTTC,CASSIEVEANYGYTF
TRBJ1-5,TRBV19,.,TRBD1,TGTGCCAGTAGTATAGCCCCACGACAGGGCGGTCAGCCCCAGCATTTT,CASSIAPRQGGQPQHF
TRBJ1-6,TRBV5-5,.,.,TGTGCCAGCAGCTTGGCCCCCGGGGTTAATTCACCCCTCCACTTT,CASSLAPGVNSPLHF
TRBJ1-5,TRBV19,.,.,TGTGCCAGTAGTCCGACGGGCAATCAGCCCCAGCATTTT,CASSPTGNQPQHF
TRBJ1-1,TRBV20-1,.,.,TGCAGTGCTAGAGTTGATGCCAGGCCGAACACTGAAGCTTTCTTT,CSARVDARPNTEAFF
TRBJ2-1,TRBV11-3,.,TRBD2,TGTGCCAGCAGCTTAGATCCCCTAGCGGGGGGATTCTACAATGAGCAGTTCTTC,CASSLDPLAGGFYNEQFF
TRBJ1-5,TRBV6-2/TRBV6-3,.,.,TGTGCCAGCAGTAATTGGGATCAGCCCCAGCATTTT,CASSNWDQPQHF
TRBJ2-3,TRBV20-1,.,TRBD2,TGCAGTGCCCGCAGGGCTAGCGGGGGGGCATCAGATACGCAGTATTTT,CSARRASGGASDTQYF
TRBJ1-1,TRBV7-2,few,.,TGTGCCAGCAGCTCCCACAGGGACACTGAAGCTTTCTTT,CASSSHRDTEAFF
TRBJ1-1,TRBV11-2,few,.,TGTGCCAGCAGCTTAGGAGGCGCCCCGAACGCTGAAGCTTTCTTT,CASSLGGAPNAEAFF